The rows below give T cell receptor beta chains drawn from one sample of a study of blood T cell repertoires in COVID-19. Produced via immunoSEQ multiplex PCR; TCRdb's table is partial and in-frame only. The repertoire holds some 260,000 clones, approximately 90% seen once, with 3% to 3.5% in the top ten. The sequencing sample was made of peripheral blood. These receptor sequences come from a man younger than 30 with active or convalescent COVID-19. The CDR3 runs from the conserved cysteine through the conserved F or W. The D gene is left open where the match is weak. The size field is filled for only some rows; it gives once, few, many or a size class.

D gene	V gene	J gene	clone size	CDR3 protein	CDR3 DNA
TRBD1	TRBV30	TRBJ1-6	.	CAWSFTRTGALNSPLHF	TGTGCCTGGAGTTTCACCCGGACAGGGGCGTTGAATTCACCCCTCCACTTT
.	TRBV9	TRBJ1-2	.	CASSVGTAYGYTF	TGTGCCAGCAGCGTAGGGACAGCCTATGGCTACACCTTC
TRBD1	TRBV30	TRBJ1-1	.	CASQTGGAGAFF	TGTGCCAGCCAGACAGGGGGCGCAGGAGCTTTCTTT
TRBD1	TRBV6-1	TRBJ1-4	.	CASSGGTGATNEKLFF	TGTGCCAGCAGTGGCGGGACAGGGGCAACTAATGAAAAACTGTTTTTT
.	TRBV28	TRBJ1-2	.	CASSFLGRGVLYGYTF	TGTGCCAGCAGTTTTTTGGGTCGGGGAGTCCTCTATGGCTACACCTTC
.	TRBV2	TRBJ1-1	.	CASSRDWNTEAFF	TGTGCCAGCAGTCGCGACTGGAACACTGAAGCTTTCTTT
TRBD1	TRBV19	TRBJ1-5	.	CASSAPGTGFRNQPQHF	TGTGCCAGTAGTGCCCCCGGGACAGGGTTCAGAAATCAGCCCCAGCATTTT
.	TRBV9	TRBJ1-4	few	CASSIHPLAATNEKLFF	TGTGCCAGCAGCATCCATCCCCTCGCGGCAACTAATGAAAAACTGTTTTTT
TRBD1	TRBV9	TRBJ1-2	.	CASSSRLAGGIGGYTF	TGTGCCAGCAGCTCCCGACTCGCAGGGGGAATAGGGGGCTACACCTTC
TRBD1	TRBV27	TRBJ1-4	.	CASSPRRTGTEKLFF	TGTGCCAGCAGTCCCCGCCGGACAGGGACTGAAAAACTGTTTTTT
TRBD1	TRBV28	TRBJ1-6	once	CASSLLPGQTFNSPLHF	TGTGCCAGCAGTTTATTACCGGGACAGACCTTTAATTCACCCCTCCACTTT
TRBD1	TRBV4-3	TRBJ1-1	.	CASSQEARGYTEAFF	TGCGCCAGCAGCCAAGAGGCCAGGGGGTACACTGAAGCTTTCTTT
.	TRBV2	TRBJ2-2	.	CASSVAGINTGELFF	TGTGCCAGCAGCGTAGCAGGGATTAACACCGGGGAGCTGTTTTTT
TRBD2	TRBV5-5	TRBJ2-1	.	CASSQGVLAGGFGKNEQFF	TGTGCCAGCAGCCAGGGGGTACTAGCGGGAGGGTTTGGTAAGAATGAGCAGTTCTTC
.	TRBV5-4	TRBJ2-5	.	CASSLGSAQETQYF	TGTGCCAGCAGCTTAGGCTCAGCGCAAGAGACCCAGTACTTC
.	TRBV30	TRBJ1-5	.	CAWSGGVSRQPQHF	TGTGCCTGGAGTGGCGGAGTCAGCCGGCAGCCCCAGCATTTT
.	TRBV7-2	TRBJ1-1	.	CASSPNGGTEAFF	TGTGCCAGCAGCCCCAATGGGGGGACTGAAGCTTTCTTT
TRBD2	TRBV4-2	TRBJ2-1	.	CASSQDGTSGRGRRFF	TGTGCCAGCAGCCAAGATGGTACTAGCGGGAGGGGGCGGCGGTTCTTC
.	TRBV11-2	TRBJ1-2	.	CASSLVPSGGGGYTF	TGTGCCAGCAGCTTGGTGCCCTCCGGGGGAGGCGGCTACACCTTC
TRBD1	TRBV11-3	TRBJ2-5	.	CASSARGYQTQYF	TGTGCCAGCAGCGCCAGGGGGTACCAGACCCAGTACTTC
TRBD1	TRBV6-2/TRBV6-3	TRBJ2-1	.	CASSYDRGGSFEQFF	TGTGCCAGCAGTTACGACAGGGGTGGATCTTTCGAGCAGTTCTTC
.	TRBV4-1	TRBJ1-1	once	CASSSLGGGYEAFF	TGCGCCAGCAGCAGTCTTGGCGGGGGCTATGAAGCTTTCTTT
.	TRBV27	TRBJ1-2	.	CASSSLTRELGYGYTF	TGTGCCAGCAGTTCCCTCACTAGGGAGTTGGGCTATGGCTACACCTTC
.	TRBV30	TRBJ2-3	.	CAWSVGGISTDTQYF	TGTGCCTGGAGTGTTGGCGGGATCAGCACAGATACGCAGTATTTT
TRBD2	TRBV5-1	TRBJ2-1	.	CASSSLAGGGEQFF	TGCGCCAGCAGCTCACTAGCGGGAGGTGGTGAGCAGTTCTTC
.	TRBV10-3	TRBJ1-2	.	CAIREWGEKKRDYGYTF	TGTGCCATCAGAGAATGGGGAGAGAAGAAAAGGGACTATGGCTACACCTTC
TRBD2	TRBV6-2/TRBV6-3	TRBJ2-2	.	CASSRPPSGGFSGELFF	TGTGCCAGCAGTCGGCCCCCTAGCGGGGGTTTCTCCGGGGAGCTGTTTTTT
.	TRBV6-2/TRBV6-3	TRBJ1-2	.	CASSLDAHYTF	TGTGCCAGCAGTTTAGATGCCCACTACACCTTC
TRBD1	TRBV6-5	TRBJ1-1	.	CASSPQQGAGTEAFF	TGTGCCAGCAGCCCGCAACAGGGGGCGGGTACTGAAGCTTTCTTT
.	TRBV6-2/TRBV6-3	TRBJ1-1	.	CASSYHSGSSEAFF	TGTGCCAGCAGTTACCACTCCGGGTCCTCTGAAGCTTTCTTT
TRBD1	TRBV5-6	TRBJ1-6	few	CASSFRGSGSPLHF	TGTGCCAGCAGTTTCAGGGGGTCGGGTTCACCCCTCCACTTT
.	TRBV19	TRBJ1-5	.	CASSIAGQNSNQPQHF	TGTGCCAGTAGTATAGCCGGACAAAATAGCAATCAGCCCCAGCATTTT
.	TRBV6-6	TRBJ1-3	.	CASSQLIQGSGNTIYF	TGTGCCAGCAGTCAGCTGATCCAGGGTTCTGGAAACACCATATATTTT
.	TRBV19	TRBJ1-5	.	CASRRGWGRGNQPQHF	TGTGCCAGTAGACGAGGTTGGGGGCGCGGCAATCAGCCCCAGCATTTT
TRBD2	TRBV4-3	TRBJ2-7	.	CASSRGTTYEQYF	TGCGCCAGCAGCCGAGGGACTACCTACGAGCAGTACTTC
.	TRBV9	TRBJ2-1	.	CASSLQGHEQFF	TGTGCCAGCAGCTTACAGGGACATGAGCAGTTCTTC
.	TRBV19	TRBJ2-7	once	CASSIIGSGIDEQYF	TGTGCCAGTAGTATCATTGGGTCAGGAATCGACGAGCAGTACTTC
TRBD1	TRBV19	TRBJ1-2	.	CASIRGQGHYGYTF	TGTGCCAGTATAAGGGGACAGGGACACTATGGCTACACCTTC
TRBD1	TRBV7-6	TRBJ1-4	.	CASSLTIDDRGRNEKLFF	TGTGCCAGCAGCTTAACTATAGATGACAGGGGGCGGAATGAAAAACTGTTTTTT
TRBD1	TRBV11-2	TRBJ1-1	once	CASSFWDREKAFF	TGTGCCAGCAGCTTCTGGGACAGGGAGAAAGCTTTCTTT